The source of this T cell receptor (beta chain) is a study of shared clonotypes between healthy human individuals. In the study overall: A couple of women and a few men aged 18 to 49 made up the donors.

Each donor was a Caucasian adult residing in Nashville, Tennessee. CD4+ cell separation produced CD45RA+ naive and CD45RA-negative memory subsets. Concerning this clone itself: Its antigen is unknown.

There are 12 residues in the CDR3. Germline-derived CDR1 and CDR2 are MNHNS and SASEGT. V shed 6 bases and J shed 5 bases, with 10 bases lying between them. TCRdb keeps only in-frame clones here, not all; method: immunoSEQ multiplex PCR. The profile covers under 750,000 clones, with 72% appearing a single time and approximately 1.7% taken by the ten largest. Overall study findings and caveats: A reduction in generation probabilities was seen for non-shared clonotypes relative to those shared by all four donors.

The source of this sequence is a woman under 40 in good health. V gene TRBV6-1 combines with J gene TRBJ1-2; D gene uncertain. Specimen: memory CD4+ T cells sorted from blood. As to subset: CD45RA-negative fraction. CDR3 in amino acids: CASSGSGYGYTF. The DNA for the CDR3 is TGTGCCAGCAGCGGTTCGGGTTATGGCTACACCTTC.